This T cell receptor beta chain was identified in a study of cytomegalovirus exposure and HLA in healthy donors. Study in general: In a previous analysis, approximately 110 million unique TCR beta sequences were found from 150 million to 200 million T cells. Broader study findings: Researchers had no immune exposure information except CMV serostatus available. With later analysis, a missense DCLRE1C variant became linked to TCR beta V- and J-gene trimming.

The PCR employed 60 Vbeta primers together with 13 Jbeta primers. TCRdb's table, derived via immunoSEQ multiplex PCR, lists solely in-frame clones and lacks some. The sample consists of tens of thousands of clones, almost 85% of them appearing once. As concerns this clone: Its antigen remains unidentified.

Germline loops: CDR1 MNHEY, CDR2 SVGAGI. CDR3 length: 16 residues. Trimming removed 0 bases from V and 7 bases from J, with 18 bases in between. This receptor was taken from a man between 45 and 60 years old in good health and CMV-seronegative. The specimen sequenced was PBMCs. The chain couples TRBV6-5 to TRBJ1-1; maybe TRBD1 (6 bases). CDR3 loop: CASSYSGGPLFSEAFF. The CDR3 region has the DNA TGTGCCAGCAGTTACTCGGGGGGGCCTCTCTTTAGTGAAGCTTTCTTT.